This TCR beta chain was identified during a study of early T cells in non-severe SARS-CoV-2 infection. As concerns this clonotype: The DNA is left out, because the CDR3 cannot be placed on it with certainty; the CDR3 is given as TCRdb lists it.

Each cDNA molecule carried a unique molecular identifier. MiXCR, applied by TCRdb to the 5' RACE reads, yields one record per CDR3 protein. The data hold fewer than 80,000 distinct CDR3 sequences, with 12% observed a single time. The CDR3 extends over 17 residues, inclusive of both ends. The V gene's germline CDR1 is SGHTA and CDR2 FQGTGA. V is TRBV7-3 and J is TRBJ2-2; the DNA was not compared with TRBD1, the D call given in the table. This TCR came from an adult who was a healthcare worker with PCR-confirmed SARS-CoV-2 infection or an uninfected control (not recorded which). Sequencing was done on a sample of whole blood. CDR3 region: CASSSVGTSRGGELFFF.